The 9 T cell receptor beta chains given below trace back to one sample, sequenced in a study of PD-1 blockade in classical Hodgkin lymphoma. Clones were read by immunoSEQ multiplex PCR, and TCRdb kept only the in-frame ones, dropping some. The data show more than 70,000 clones, over 90% seen once. In every patient, relapse followed autologous stem cell transplantation, while exposure to brentuximab vedotin differed. The sample consisted of peripheral blood mononuclear cells (PBMCs), taken before the second cycle of nivolumab. The source is a human donor with classical Hodgkin lymphoma.

This chain uses TRBV13 with TRBJ2-7; a weak D match, TRBD2 (6 bases). Trimming removed 4 bases at V and 3 bases at J, with 13 bases between. Germline V gives CDR1 PRHDT, CDR2 FYEKMQ (reference sequence). The CDR3 contains 14 residues. DNA for the CDR3: TGTGCCAGCAGCTCCCGGGACTTGAGCTACGAGCAGTACTTC. Its protein is CASSSRDLSYEQYF.

J is TRBJ2-7 and V is TRBV9; 7 nucleotides line up with TRBD2. The CDR3 is 13 residues long. Per the germline V gene, CDR1 is SGDLS and CDR2 is YYNGEE. V dropped 4 bases and J dropped 1; count of bases not matched to a gene: 2. CDR3 region: CASSRGVSYEQYF. CDR3 DNA: TGTGCCAGCAGCCGGGGGGTTTCCTACGAGCAGTACTTC. Full variable domain (remainder filled in from reference TRBV9 and TRBJ2-7): DSGVTQTPKHLITATGQRVTLRCSPRSGDLSVYWYQQSLDQGLQFLIQYYNGEERAKGNILERFSAQQFPDLHSELNLSSLELGDSALYFCASSRGVSYEQYFGPGTRLTVT.

The chain is built from TRBV2 and TRBJ2-7; possible D gene TRBD1, 5 bases. Trimming stripped 6 bases from V and 3 bases from J, with 15 bases between. The CDR3 spans 14 residues. Germline V lookup: CDR1 SNHLY, CDR2 FYNNEI. CDR3 coding DNA: TGTGCCAGCAGGAACGACAGTCCCCTCTACGAGCAGTACTTC. This codes for CASRNDSPLYEQYF.

The CDR3 sequence is CSVEEGDWGSYEQYF. The CDR3 DNA follows: TGCAGCGTTGAGGAAGGGGATTGGGGCTCCTACGAGCAGTACTTC. This chain uses TRBV29-1 with TRBJ2-7; a weak D match, TRBD1 (5 bases). Trimming removed 3 bases at V and 0 bases at J, with 15 bases between. The CDR3 has 15 amino acids. Per the germline V gene, CDR1 is SQVTM and CDR2 is ANQGSEA.

This rearrangement joins TRBV6-5 to TRBJ2-5, with TRBD1 identical over 7 bases. This CDR3 has 13 amino acids. The germline CDR1 and CDR2 sequences are MNHEY and SVGAGI. V shed 5 bases and J 4 bases; nucleotides not matched to a gene: 4. CDR3 bases: TGTGCCAGCAGTCCCCAGGGGGTAGAGACCCAGTACTTC. Protein: CASSPQGVETQYF.

The chain is built from TRBV4-2 and TRBJ1-3; 8 bases are shared with TRBD1. CDR1 and CDR2 (germline): LGHNA, YNFKEQ. The CDR3 spans 15 residues. V trimming: 1 base; J trimming: 1 base; junction bases outside the gene matches: 0. In DNA form, the CDR3 reads TGTGCCAGCAGCCAAGGGGACAGGTCTGGAAACACCATATATTTT. Its translation is CASSQGDRSGNTIYF.

The chain uses TRBV6-1 and TRBJ2-1, with 13 bases lining up with TRBD2. Trimming took 4 bases from V and 4 from J; bases not matched to a gene: 13. Germline-derived CDR1 and CDR2 are MNHNS and SASEGT. The CDR3 runs to 19 residues. For the CDR3, the DNA is TGTGCCAGCAGTGCAATACTAGCGGGAGGGCCACGGGCGTACAATGAGCAGTTCTTC. This sequence encodes CASSAILAGGPRAYNEQFF.

The J gene is TRBJ1-4, the V gene TRBV10-3, with D possibly matching TRBD1 (5 bases). The CDR3 is 13 residues long. V lost 3 bases, J lost 10 bases, and 12 bases lay in between. Germline V CDR1 and CDR2: ENHRY, SYGVKD. The CDR3: CAISDGRRGKLFF. Written as DNA, the CDR3 is TGTGCCATCAGTGATGGGAGGAGGGGAAAACTGTTTTTT.

The chain is built from TRBV18 and TRBJ1-2; the D is unclear. There are 15 residues in the CDR3. Per the germline V gene, CDR1 is KGHSH and CDR2 is LQKENI. Trimming cost V 4 bases and J 2 bases, with 14 bases left between them. Here the CDR3 DNA reads TGTGCCAGCTCACAGGCGCCAGCGCCAAACTATGGCTACACCTTC. Protein: CASSQAPAPNYGYTF.